The clone carrying this T cell receptor (beta chain) was observed a single time. Its matching antigen is unknown. One entry per CDR3 protein results from TCRdb running MiXCR on the reads. The sample has some 440,000 distinct CDR3 sequences; approximately 31% are singletons. This sample was taken from a study of T cell repertoires in cytomegalovirus infection. Study at large: Signatures in public TCR beta sequences pointed to both CMV infection and matching HLA type. Study-level points and caveats: What dominated the ex vivo response were HLA-C-restricted CMV-specific TCR beta clonotypes. Individuals carrying CMV plus the relevant HLA were identified by cumulative frequency of public TCR beta families.

V lost 2 bases, J lost 12 bases, and 19 bases lay in between. Germline CDR1 reads MDHEN; CDR2 reads SYDVKM. This CDR3 has 15 residues. V and J are TRBV28 and TRBJ1-4; weak D call: TRBD1 (5 bases). Sample: PBMCs. This TCR was recovered from a human donor in good health (CMV status not recorded). Some clones in this sample may be carry-over from other donors' samples. The CDR3 here is CASSLLGQPSEELFF. The CDR3, as DNA: TGTGCCAGCAGTTTACTGGGGCAACCTAGCGAAGAACTGTTTTTT.